This TCR beta chain was profiled in a study of blood T cell dynamics during melanoma immunotherapy. General observations from the study: It remained unknown if the driving T cell clones were melanoma-specific.

DNA loading was fixed at 350 to 450 ng for all bulk PBMC samples. Profiling relied on immunoSEQ multiplex PCR, and the TCRdb table lists in-frame clones only, not all of them. Found here are approximately 17,000 clones, about nine tenths of them singletons; the top ten hold more than 1.5%. The time point here: pre-treatment baseline. Notes on this clone: The antigen remains undetermined.

V was shortened by 0 bases and J by 5 bases, with 8 bases between the two germline ends. The CDR3 is 14 amino acids. CDR1 is SGHRS, CDR2 YFSETQ, per germline. Source: blood, taken from a patient treated with checkpoint blockade. This receptor was obtained from a human donor with melanoma. The genes are TRBV5-1 and TRBJ1-4; D not certain. This CDR3 is CASSLGQANEKLFF. Here the CDR3 DNA reads TGCGCCAGCAGCTTGGGGCAGGCGAATGAAAAACTGTTTTTT.